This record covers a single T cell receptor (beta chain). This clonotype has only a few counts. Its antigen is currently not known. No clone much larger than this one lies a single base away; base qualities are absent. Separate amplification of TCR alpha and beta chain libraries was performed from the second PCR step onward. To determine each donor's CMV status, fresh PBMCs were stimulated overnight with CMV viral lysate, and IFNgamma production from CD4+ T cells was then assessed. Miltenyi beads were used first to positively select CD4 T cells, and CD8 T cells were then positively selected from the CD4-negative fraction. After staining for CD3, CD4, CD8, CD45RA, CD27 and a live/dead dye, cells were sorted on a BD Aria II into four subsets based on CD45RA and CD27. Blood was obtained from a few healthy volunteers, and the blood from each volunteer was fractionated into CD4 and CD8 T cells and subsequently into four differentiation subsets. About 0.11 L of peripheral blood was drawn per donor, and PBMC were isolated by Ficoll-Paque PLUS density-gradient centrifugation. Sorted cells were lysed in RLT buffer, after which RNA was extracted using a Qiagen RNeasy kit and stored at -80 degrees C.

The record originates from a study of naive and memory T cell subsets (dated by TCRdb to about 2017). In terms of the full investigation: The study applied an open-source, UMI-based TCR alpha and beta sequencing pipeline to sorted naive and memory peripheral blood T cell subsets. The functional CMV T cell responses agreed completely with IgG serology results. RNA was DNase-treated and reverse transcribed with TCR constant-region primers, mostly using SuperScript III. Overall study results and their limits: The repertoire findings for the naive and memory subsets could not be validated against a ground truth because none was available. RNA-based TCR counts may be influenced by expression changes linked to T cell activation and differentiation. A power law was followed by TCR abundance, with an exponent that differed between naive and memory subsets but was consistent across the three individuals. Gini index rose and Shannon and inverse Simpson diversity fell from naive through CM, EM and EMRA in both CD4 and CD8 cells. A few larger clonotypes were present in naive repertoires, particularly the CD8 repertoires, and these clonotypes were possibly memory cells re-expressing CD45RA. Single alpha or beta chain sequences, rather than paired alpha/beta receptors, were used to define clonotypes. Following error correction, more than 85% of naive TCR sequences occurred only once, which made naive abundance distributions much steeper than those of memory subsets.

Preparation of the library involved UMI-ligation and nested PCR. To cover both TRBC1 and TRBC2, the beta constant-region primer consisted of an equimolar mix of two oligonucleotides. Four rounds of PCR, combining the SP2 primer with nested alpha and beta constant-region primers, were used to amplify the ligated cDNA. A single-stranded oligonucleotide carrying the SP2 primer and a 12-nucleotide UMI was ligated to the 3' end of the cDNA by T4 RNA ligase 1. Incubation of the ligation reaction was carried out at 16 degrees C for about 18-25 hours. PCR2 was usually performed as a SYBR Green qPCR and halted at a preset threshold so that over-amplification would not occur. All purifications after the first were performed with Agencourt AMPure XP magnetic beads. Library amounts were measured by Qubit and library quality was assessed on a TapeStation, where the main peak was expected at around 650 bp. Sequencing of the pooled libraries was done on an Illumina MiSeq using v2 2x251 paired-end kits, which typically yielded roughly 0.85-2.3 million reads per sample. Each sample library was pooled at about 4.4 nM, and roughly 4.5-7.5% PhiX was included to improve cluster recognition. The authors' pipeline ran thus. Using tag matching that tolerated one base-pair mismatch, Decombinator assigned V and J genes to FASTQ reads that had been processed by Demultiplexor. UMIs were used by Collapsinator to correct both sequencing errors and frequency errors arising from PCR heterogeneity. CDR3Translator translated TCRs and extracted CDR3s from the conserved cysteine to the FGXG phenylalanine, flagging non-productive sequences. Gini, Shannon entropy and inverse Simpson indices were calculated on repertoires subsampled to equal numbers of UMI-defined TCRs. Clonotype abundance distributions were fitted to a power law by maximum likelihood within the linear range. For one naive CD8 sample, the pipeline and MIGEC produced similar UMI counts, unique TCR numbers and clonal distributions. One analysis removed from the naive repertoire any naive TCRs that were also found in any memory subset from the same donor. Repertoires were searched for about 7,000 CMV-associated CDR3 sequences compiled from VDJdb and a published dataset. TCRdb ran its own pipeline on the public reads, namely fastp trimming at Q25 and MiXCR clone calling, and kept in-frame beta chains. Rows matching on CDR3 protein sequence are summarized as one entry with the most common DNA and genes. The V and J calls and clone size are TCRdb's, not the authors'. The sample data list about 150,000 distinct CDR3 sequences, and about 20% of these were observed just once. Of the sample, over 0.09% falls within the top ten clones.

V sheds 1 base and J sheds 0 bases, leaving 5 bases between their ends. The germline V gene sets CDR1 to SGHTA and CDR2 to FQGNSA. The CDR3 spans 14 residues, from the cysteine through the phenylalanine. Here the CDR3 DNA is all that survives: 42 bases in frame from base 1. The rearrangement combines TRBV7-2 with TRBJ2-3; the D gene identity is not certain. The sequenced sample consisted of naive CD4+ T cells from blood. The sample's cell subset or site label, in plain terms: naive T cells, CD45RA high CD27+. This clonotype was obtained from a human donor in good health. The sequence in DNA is TGTGCCAGCAGCTTAGAAGTGAGCACAGATACGCAGTATTTT. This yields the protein CASSLEVSTDTQYF. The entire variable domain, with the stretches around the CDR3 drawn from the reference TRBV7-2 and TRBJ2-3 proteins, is GAGVSQSPSNKVTEKGKDVELRCDPISGHTALYWYRQSLGQGLEFLIYFQGNSAPDKSGLPSDRFSAERTGGSVSTLTIQRTQQEDSAVYLCASSLEVSTDTQYFGPGTRLTVL.